This T cell receptor beta chain emerged from a study of cytomegalovirus exposure and HLA in healthy donors. V was pared by 1 base and J by 5 bases, with 8 bases between. Looked up from germline, CDR1 is SGHAT and CDR2 is FQNNGV. The CDR3 totals 14 residues. Primers: 60 Vbeta forward and 13 Jbeta reverse. This table comes from immunoSEQ multiplex PCR, and its TCRdb copy is limited to in-frame clones, with some not included. The top ten clones hold 7% to 9% of a sample with tens of thousands of clones, less than 80% of them seen once. Material: PBMCs. This TCR was sampled from a woman in her 40s in good health and CMV-seronegative. The V gene is TRBV11-2, the J gene TRBJ1-4; D might be TRBD1 (6 bases). The CDR3 sequence is CASSLAGGNEKLFF. In DNA, the CDR3 is TGTGCCAGCAGCTTAGCGGGGGGCAATGAAAAACTGTTTTTT. The whole variable domain, filled in from reference TRBV11-2 and TRBJ1-4, reads EAGVAQSPRYKIIEKRQSVAFWCNPISGHATLYWYQQILGQGPKLLIQFQNNGVVDDSQLPKDRFSAERLKGVDSTLKIQPAKLEDSAVYLCASSLAGGNEKLFFGSGTQLSVL.